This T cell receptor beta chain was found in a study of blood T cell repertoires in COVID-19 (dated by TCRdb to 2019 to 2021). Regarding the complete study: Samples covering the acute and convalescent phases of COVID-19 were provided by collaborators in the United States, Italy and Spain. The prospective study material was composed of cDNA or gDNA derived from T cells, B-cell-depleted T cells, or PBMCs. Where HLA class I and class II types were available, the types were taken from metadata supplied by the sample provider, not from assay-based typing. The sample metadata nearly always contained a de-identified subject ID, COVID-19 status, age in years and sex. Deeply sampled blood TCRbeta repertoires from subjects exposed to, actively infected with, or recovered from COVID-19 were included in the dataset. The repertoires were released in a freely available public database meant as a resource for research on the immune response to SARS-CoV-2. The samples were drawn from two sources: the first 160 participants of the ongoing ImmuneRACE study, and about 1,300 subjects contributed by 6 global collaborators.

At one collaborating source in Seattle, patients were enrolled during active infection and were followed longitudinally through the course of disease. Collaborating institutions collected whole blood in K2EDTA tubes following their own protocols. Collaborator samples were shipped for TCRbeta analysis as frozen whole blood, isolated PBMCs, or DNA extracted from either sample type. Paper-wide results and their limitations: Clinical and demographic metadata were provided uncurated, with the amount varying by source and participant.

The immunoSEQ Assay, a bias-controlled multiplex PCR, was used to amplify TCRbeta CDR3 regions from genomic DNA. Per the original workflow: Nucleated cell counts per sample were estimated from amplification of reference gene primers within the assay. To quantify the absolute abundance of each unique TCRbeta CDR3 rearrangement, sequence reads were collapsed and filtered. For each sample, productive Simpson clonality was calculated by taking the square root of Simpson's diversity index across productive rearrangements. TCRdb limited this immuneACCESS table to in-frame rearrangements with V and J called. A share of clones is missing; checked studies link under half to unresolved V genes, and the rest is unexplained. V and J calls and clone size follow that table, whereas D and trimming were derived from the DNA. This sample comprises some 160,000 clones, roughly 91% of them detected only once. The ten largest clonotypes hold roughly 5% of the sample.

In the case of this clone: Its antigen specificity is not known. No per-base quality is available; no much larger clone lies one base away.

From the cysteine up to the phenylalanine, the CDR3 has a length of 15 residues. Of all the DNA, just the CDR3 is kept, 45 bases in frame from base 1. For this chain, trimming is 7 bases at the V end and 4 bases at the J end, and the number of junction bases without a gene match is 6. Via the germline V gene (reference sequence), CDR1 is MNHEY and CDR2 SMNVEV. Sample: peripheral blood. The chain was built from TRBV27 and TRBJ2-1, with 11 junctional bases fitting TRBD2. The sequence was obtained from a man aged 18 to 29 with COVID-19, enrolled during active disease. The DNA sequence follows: TGTGCCAGCACCCCTTTAGCGGGAGGGTACAATGAGCAGTTCTTC. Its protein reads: CASTPLAGGYNEQFF.